These 10 T cell receptor beta chains share one sample of origin, sequenced in a study of blood T cell repertoires in COVID-19. Measured with immunoSEQ multiplex PCR; TCRdb has only the in-frame clones, and not every one. The sample carries some 340,000 clones, 85% recorded once. Sequencing used peripheral blood. These receptors originate from a woman aged 18-29 years with acute or convalescent COVID-19.

J is TRBJ2-5 and V is TRBV18; TRBD2 aligns across 8 bases. CDR1 is KGHSH and CDR2 is LQKENI in the germline V gene. After removal of 3 bases from V and 2 bases from J, the junction contained 2 bases not matched to a gene. This CDR3 region has 14 residues. The CDR3 nucleotides are TGTGCCAGCTCACCGGCTAGCGGGCAAGAGACCCAGTACTTC. This sequence encodes CASSPASGQETQYF.

V and J are TRBV28 and TRBJ2-7; 10 bases are a match to TRBD1. Germline CDR1 reads MDHEN; CDR2 reads SYDVKM. Trimming took 4 bases from V and 2 from J; bases not matched to a gene: 5. CDR3 size: 15 residues. CDR3 residues: CASSSTGGVTYEQYF. The DNA for the CDR3 is TGTGCCAGCAGTTCGACAGGGGGCGTCACCTACGAGCAGTACTTC.

The V gene is TRBV12-5, the J gene TRBJ2-3; TRBD2 aligns across 13 bases. The V segment lost 3 bases and the J segment 1 base; nucleotides outside the gene matches: 1. The V gene's germline CDR1 is LGHNT and CDR2 FRNRAP. The CDR3 loop spans 16 amino acids. Written as DNA, the CDR3 is TGTGCTAGTGGTTTAGGGACTAGCGGGGGCACAGATACGCAGTATTTT. Protein: CASGLGTSGGTDTQYF.

This chain's CDR3 is CASSPRGNTIYF. CDR3 sequence (DNA): TGTGCCAGCAGTCCAAGGGGGAACACCATATATTTT. This rearrangement joins TRBV7-9 to TRBJ1-3; TRBD1 might be the D (6 bases). Germline CDR1 reads SEHNR; CDR2 reads FQNEAQ (reference sequence). The V and J ends lost 6 bases and 7 bases respectively, with 10 bases between them. The CDR3 runs 12 residues.

This clone has only a few counts. The chain employs TRBV24-1 and TRBJ1-5; possibly TRBD1 for D (5 bases). CDR1 is KGHDR, CDR2 SFDVKD, per germline. The V and J ends lost 10 bases and 2 bases respectively, with 11 bases between them. The CDR3 length is 13 residues. The CDR3 region is CATAGSGNQPQHF. The CDR3, as DNA: TGTGCCACGGCAGGGTCTGGCAATCAGCCCCAGCATTTT.

V is TRBV6-1 and J is TRBJ2-7; the D is unclear. Trimming left V 3 bases short and J 4 bases short, with 4 bases between. Germline CDR1 reads MNHNS; CDR2 reads SASEGT. The CDR3 totals 11 residues. As DNA, the CDR3 is TGTGCCAGCAGTGAGTCGTACGAGCAGTACTTC. Translated, it gives CASSESYEQYF.

The CDR3 loop reads CASSLARLNEKLFF. Here the CDR3 DNA reads TGCGCCAGCAGCTTGGCCAGACTTAATGAAAAACTGTTTTTT. The chain combines TRBV5-1 with TRBJ1-4; D is ambiguous. The CDR3 is made up of 14 amino acids. Germline-derived CDR1 and CDR2 are SGHRS and YFSETQ. V shed 0 bases and J shed 4 bases, with 7 bases lying between them.

The CDR3 protein is CASSEALASGSYEQYF. The CDR3 DNA reads TGTGCCAGCAGTGAAGCGCTGGCTAGCGGGAGTTACGAGCAGTACTTC. The J gene is TRBJ2-7, the V gene TRBV2, with 10 bases lining up with TRBD2. Trimming cost V 0 bases and J 4 bases; bases outside gene matches: 6. Germline lookup yields CDR1 SNHLY and CDR2 FYNNEI. CDR3 length equals 16 residues.

CDR3 nucleotide sequence: TGTGCCAGTAGCACGGGACAGTTATTTATGACGGGACCTTACAATGAGCAGTTCTTC. Amino acids: CASSTGQLFMTGPYNEQFF. The chain has TRBV19 and TRBJ2-1; 7 bases are a match to TRBD1. V shed 6 bases and J 4 bases; nucleotides not matched to a gene: 21. This CDR3 is 19 amino acids long. CDR1 is LNHDA, CDR2 SQIVND, per germline (reference sequence).

The chain links TRBV18 to TRBJ1-4; D gene uncertain. V lost 3 bases, J lost 7 bases, and 9 bases lay in between. There are 13 residues in the CDR3. Per the germline V gene, CDR1 is KGHSH and CDR2 is LQKENI. The CDR3 spells CASSPGSPEKLFF. Written as DNA, the CDR3 is TGTGCCAGCTCACCGGGGAGCCCTGAAAAACTGTTTTTT. Variable domain in full (rest from reference TRBV18 and TRBJ1-4): NAGVMQNPRHLVRRRGQEARLRCSPMKGHSHVYWYRQLPEEGLKFMVYLQKENIIDESGMPKERFSAEFPKEGPSILRIQQVVRGDSAAYFCASSPGSPEKLFFGSGTQLSVL.